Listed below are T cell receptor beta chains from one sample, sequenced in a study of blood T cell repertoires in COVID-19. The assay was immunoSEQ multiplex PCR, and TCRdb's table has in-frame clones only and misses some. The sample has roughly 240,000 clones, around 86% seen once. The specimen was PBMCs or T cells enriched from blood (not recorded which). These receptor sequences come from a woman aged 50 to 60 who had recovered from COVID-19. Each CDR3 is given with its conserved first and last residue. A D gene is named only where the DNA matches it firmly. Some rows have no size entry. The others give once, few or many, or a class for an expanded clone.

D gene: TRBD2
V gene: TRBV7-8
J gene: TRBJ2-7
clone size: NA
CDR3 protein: CASSSAGWRGVGEQYF
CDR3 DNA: TGTGCCAGCAGCTCCGCCGGGTGGCGGGGGGTAGGTGAGCAGTACTTC

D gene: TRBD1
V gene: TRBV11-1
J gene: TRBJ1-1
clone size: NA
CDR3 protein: CASSPGTGALNTEAFF
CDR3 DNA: TGTGCCAGCAGCCCAGGGACAGGGGCCTTGAACACTGAAGCTTTCTTT

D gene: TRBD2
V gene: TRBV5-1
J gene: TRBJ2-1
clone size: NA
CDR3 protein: CASSSTSGSTSYNEQFF
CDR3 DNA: TGCGCCAGCAGCTCGACTAGCGGGAGTACATCCTACAATGAGCAGTTCTTC

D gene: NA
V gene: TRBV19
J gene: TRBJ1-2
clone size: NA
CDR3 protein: CASSIGASDYGYTF
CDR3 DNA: TGTGCCAGTAGTATAGGGGCGTCGGACTATGGCTACACCTTC

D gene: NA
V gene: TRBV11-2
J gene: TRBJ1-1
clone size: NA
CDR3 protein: CASSLSGWNTEAFF
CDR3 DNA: TGTGCCAGCAGCTTATCTGGCTGGAACACTGAAGCTTTCTTT

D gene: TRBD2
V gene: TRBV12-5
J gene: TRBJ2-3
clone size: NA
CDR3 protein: CASGFSGSRADTQYF
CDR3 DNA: TGTGCTAGTGGTTTTAGCGGGAGTCGCGCAGATACGCAGTATTTT

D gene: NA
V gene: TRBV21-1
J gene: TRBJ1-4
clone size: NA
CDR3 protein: CASSPWSMWKKLFF
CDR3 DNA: TGTGCCAGCAGCCCCTGGAGTATGTGGAAAAAACTGTTTTTT

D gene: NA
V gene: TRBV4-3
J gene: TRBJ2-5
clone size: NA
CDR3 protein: CASSQAWTHEYQETQYF
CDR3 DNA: TGCGCCAGCAGCCAAGCGTGGACACACGAGTACCAAGAGACCCAGTACTTC

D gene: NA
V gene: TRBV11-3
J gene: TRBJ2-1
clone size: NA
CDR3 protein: CASSRDSSEQFF
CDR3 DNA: TGTGCCAGCAGTCGGGACTCTAGTGAGCAGTTCTTC

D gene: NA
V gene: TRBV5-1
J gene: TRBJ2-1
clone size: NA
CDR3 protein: CASSATNNEQFF
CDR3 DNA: TGCGCCAGCAGCGCGACTAACAATGAGCAGTTCTTC

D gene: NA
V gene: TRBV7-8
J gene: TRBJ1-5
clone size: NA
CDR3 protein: CASSQGQGMGQPQHF
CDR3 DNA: TGTGCCAGCAGTCAGGGGCAGGGCATGGGTCAGCCCCAGCATTTT

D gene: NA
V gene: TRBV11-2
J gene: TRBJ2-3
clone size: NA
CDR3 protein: CASSQRGQAITDTQYF
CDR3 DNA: TGTGCCAGCAGCCAACGTGGCCAGGCGATCACAGATACGCAGTATTTT

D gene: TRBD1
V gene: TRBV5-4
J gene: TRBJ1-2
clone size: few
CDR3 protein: CASSSQGARGYTF
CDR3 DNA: TGTGCCAGCAGCTCGCAGGGGGCCCGGGGCTACACCTTC

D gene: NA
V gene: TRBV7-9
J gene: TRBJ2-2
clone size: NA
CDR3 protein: CASSLVLRPSAGELFF
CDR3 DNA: TGTGCCAGCAGCTTAGTTTTGAGGCCAAGCGCCGGGGAGCTGTTTTTT

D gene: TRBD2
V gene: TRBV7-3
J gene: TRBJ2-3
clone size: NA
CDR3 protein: CASSLRPPRPAGGLLSTDTQYF
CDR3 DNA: TGTGCCAGCAGCTTAAGACCTCCAAGGCCAGCGGGGGGCCTCCTGAGCACAGATACGCAGTATTTT

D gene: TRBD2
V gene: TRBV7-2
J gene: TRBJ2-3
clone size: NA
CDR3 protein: CASNRGLTSVSSTDTQYF
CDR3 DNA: TGTGCCAGCAACCGCGGTTTGACTAGCGTCTCTAGCACAGATACGCAGTATTTT

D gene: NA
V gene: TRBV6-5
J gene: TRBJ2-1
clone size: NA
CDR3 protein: CASSWQDSYNEQFF
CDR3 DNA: TGTGCCAGCAGTTGGCAGGACTCCTACAATGAGCAGTTCTTC

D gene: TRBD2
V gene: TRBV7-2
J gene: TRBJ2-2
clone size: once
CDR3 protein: CASTHRTSGRSGELFF
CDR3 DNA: TGTGCCAGCACTCACCGGACTAGCGGGAGGTCCGGGGAGCTGTTTTTT

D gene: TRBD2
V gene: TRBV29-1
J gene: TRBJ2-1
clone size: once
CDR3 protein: CSVSRGLIYNEQFF
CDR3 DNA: TGCAGCGTTAGTCGGGGACTAATATATAATGAGCAGTTCTTC

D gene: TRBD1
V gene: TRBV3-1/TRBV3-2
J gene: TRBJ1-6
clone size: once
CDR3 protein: CASSQGQGLPPLHF
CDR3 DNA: TGTGCCAGCAGCCAAGGACAGGGATTGCCACCCCTCCACTTT

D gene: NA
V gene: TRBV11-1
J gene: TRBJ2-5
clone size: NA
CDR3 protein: CASSLWAGLGETQYF
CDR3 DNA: TGTGCCAGCAGCTTATGGGCAGGGTTGGGAGAGACCCAGTACTTC

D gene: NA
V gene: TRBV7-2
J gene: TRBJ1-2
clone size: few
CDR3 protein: CASRRSQGGGYGYTF
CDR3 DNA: TGTGCCAGCAGGCGATCACAGGGAGGGGGCTATGGCTACACCTTC